A single sample is the source of the 3 T cell receptor beta chains below, sequenced in a study of control samples from healthy donors and cancer patients. Measured with immunoSEQ multiplex PCR; TCRdb has only the in-frame clones, and not every one. The sample has approximately 81,000 clones, over 90% seen once. The material sequenced was blood. The receptors were gathered from a young woman in good health.

The gene calls are TRBV6-6 and TRBJ2-7; D gene uncertain. Germline CDR1 reads MNHNY; CDR2 reads SVGAGI (reference sequence). The V and J ends lost 1 base and 1 base respectively, with 11 bases between them. This CDR3 is 15 amino acids long. The CDR3 region is CASSYWPNDSYEQYF. The CDR3 coding sequence is TGTGCCAGCAGTTACTGGCCAAACGATTCCTACGAGCAGTACTTC.

The chain links TRBV18 to TRBJ2-7, with 8 bases matching TRBD1. This CDR3 contains 15 residues. CDR1 and CDR2 (germline): KGHSH, LQKENI. Trimming took 5 bases from V and 1 from J; bases not matched to a gene: 7. The CDR3 bases are TGTGCCAGCTCAGAAGACAGGGGAGGATCCTACGAGCAGTACTTC. As protein: CASSEDRGGSYEQYF.

This chain uses TRBV5-4 with TRBJ2-3; 9 bases line up with TRBD2. V trimming: 4 bases; J trimming: 2 bases; junction bases outside the gene matches: 2. The CDR3 totals 14 residues. The germline gives CDR1 SGHNT, CDR2 YYREEE (reference sequence). CDR3 amino acids: CASSPGLATDTQYF. In DNA form, the CDR3 reads TGTGCCAGCAGCCCGGGACTAGCCACAGATACGCAGTATTTT.